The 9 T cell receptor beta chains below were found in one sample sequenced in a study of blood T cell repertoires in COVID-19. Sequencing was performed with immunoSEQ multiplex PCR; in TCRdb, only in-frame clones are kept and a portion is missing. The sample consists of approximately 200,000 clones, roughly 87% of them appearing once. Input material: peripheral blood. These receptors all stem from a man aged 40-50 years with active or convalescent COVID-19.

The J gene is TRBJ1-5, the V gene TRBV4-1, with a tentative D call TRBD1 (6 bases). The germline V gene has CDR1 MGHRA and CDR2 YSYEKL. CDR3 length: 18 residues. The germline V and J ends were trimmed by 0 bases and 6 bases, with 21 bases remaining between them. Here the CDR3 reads CASSQDGVQQGRVQPQHF. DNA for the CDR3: TGCGCCAGCAGCCAAGATGGGGTCCAACAGGGAAGGGTTCAGCCCCAGCATTTT.

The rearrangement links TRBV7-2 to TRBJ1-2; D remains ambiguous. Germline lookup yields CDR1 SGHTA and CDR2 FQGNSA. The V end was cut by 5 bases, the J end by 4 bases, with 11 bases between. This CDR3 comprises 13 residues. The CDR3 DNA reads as TGTGCCAGCAGCCCGGAAGGAGTCTATGGCTACACCTTC. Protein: CASSPEGVYGYTF.

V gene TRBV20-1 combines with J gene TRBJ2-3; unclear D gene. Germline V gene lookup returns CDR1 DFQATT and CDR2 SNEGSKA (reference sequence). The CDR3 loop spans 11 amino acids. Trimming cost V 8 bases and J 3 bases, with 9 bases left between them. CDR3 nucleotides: TGCAGTCGCGTTGCGACAGATACGCAGTATTTT. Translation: CSRVATDTQYF.

The CDR3 DNA sequence: TGTGCCAGCAGCTCCCGGGGGAACTATGGCTACACCTTC. Translated: CASSSRGNYGYTF. The chain combines TRBV7-9 with TRBJ1-2, with D perhaps matching TRBD1 (5 bases). The V and J ends lost 4 bases and 2 bases respectively, with 8 bases between them. Germline loops: CDR1 SEHNR, CDR2 FQNEAQ (reference sequence). The CDR3 loop spans 13 amino acids. Based on the CDR3 plus reference TRBV7-9 and TRBJ1-2, the full variable domain is DTGVSQNPRHKITKRGQNVTFRCDPISEHNRLYWYRQTLGQGPEFLTYFQNEAQLEKSRLLSDRFSAERPKGSFSTLEIQRTEQGDSAMYLCASSSRGNYGYTFGSGTRLTVV.

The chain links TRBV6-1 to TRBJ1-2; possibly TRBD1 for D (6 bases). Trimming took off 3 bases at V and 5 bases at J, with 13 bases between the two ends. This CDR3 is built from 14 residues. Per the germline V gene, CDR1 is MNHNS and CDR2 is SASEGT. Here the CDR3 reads CASSEQDRLYGYTF. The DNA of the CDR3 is TGTGCCAGCAGTGAGCAGGACAGACTATATGGCTACACCTTC.

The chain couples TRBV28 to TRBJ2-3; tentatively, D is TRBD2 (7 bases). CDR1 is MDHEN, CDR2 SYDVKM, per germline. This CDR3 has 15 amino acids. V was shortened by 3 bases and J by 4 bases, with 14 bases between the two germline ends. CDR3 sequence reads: CASSFRGGAADTQYF. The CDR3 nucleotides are TGTGCCAGCAGTTTTAGGGGGGGGGCCGCAGATACGCAGTATTTT.

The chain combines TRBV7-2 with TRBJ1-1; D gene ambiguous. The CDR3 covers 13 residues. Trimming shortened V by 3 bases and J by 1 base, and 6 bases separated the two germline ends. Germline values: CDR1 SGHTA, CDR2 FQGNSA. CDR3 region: CASSFSGNTEAFF. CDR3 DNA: TGTGCCAGCAGCTTTAGCGGGAACACTGAAGCTTTCTTT.

The CDR3 is CASSLGVTNTGELFF. The CDR3 region has the DNA TGTGCCAGCAGCTTGGGCGTTACGAACACCGGGGAGCTGTTTTTT. This rearrangement joins TRBV7-9 to TRBJ2-2, with D unclear. Trimming shortened V by 3 bases and J by 0 bases, and 8 bases separated the two germline ends. Germline-derived CDR1 and CDR2 are SEHNR and FQNEAQ (reference sequence). The CDR3 contains 15 residues.

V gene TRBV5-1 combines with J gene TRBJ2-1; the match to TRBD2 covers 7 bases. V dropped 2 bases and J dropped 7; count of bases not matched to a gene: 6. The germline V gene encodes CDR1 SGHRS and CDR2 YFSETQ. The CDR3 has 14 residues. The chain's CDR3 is CASSFRLALNEQFF. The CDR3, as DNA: TGCGCCAGCAGCTTCCGACTAGCTCTGAATGAGCAGTTCTTC.